The entry that follows covers one T cell receptor beta chain sequence. This receptor's antigen is unknown. The input lacks base qualities; no much larger clone sits a single base away. The data belong to a study of blood T cell repertoires in COVID-19 (dated by TCRdb to about 2020). Background for the entire study: Samples from collaborators originated in the United States, Italy and Spain and spanned both the acute and convalescent phases of COVID-19. The repertoires were made available in a free public database intended to serve as a resource for research on the immune response to SARS-CoV-2. A de-identified subject ID, COVID-19 status, age in years and sex were almost always included in the sample metadata. The material from the prospective study consisted of cDNA or gDNA derived from T cells, B-cell-depleted T cells, or PBMCs. The samples were drawn from two sources: the first 160 participants of the ongoing ImmuneRACE study, and fewer than 1,500 subjects contributed by 6 global collaborators. HLA class I and class II types, where available, came from metadata supplied by the sample provider rather than from assay-based typing. Subjects who had been exposed to COVID-19, were actively infected with it, or had recovered from it provided the deeply sampled blood TCRbeta repertoires that made up the dataset.

The junction shows trimming of 2 bases on V and 5 bases on J, plus 13 bases between the germline ends. CDR1 SGHRS and CDR2 YFSETQ are derived from the germline V gene. The CDR3 goes from the cysteine to the phenylalanine over 14 residues. The read is trimmed to its CDR3 DNA, 42 bases read in frame from base 1. TCRbeta CDR3 regions were amplified from genomic DNA using the immunoSEQ Assay, a bias-controlled multiplex PCR. As for the original processing: The number of nucleated cells in each sample was estimated by amplification of reference gene primers within the assay. To quantify the absolute abundance of each unique TCRbeta CDR3 rearrangement, sequence reads were collapsed and filtered. For each sample, productive Simpson clonality was calculated as the square root of Simpson's diversity index across productive rearrangements. TCRdb retrieved this table from immuneACCESS and kept in-frame rearrangements only. Not all clones are present; in checked studies, unresolved V genes account for under half, and no reason is known for the remainder. V, J and clone size are taken as reported in that table, and D and trimming were inferred from the DNA itself. The sample yields some 290,000 clones; 75% to 90% were counted once. Together, the top ten hold around 4.5% of the sample.

Samples from volunteer blood donors who had recovered from COVID-19 were contributed by a second Seattle source. The collaborating institutions used their own protocols to collect whole blood in K2EDTA tubes. Collaborator samples were shipped for TCRbeta analysis as frozen whole blood, isolated PBMCs, or DNA extracted from either sample type. The study at large found these results: Clinical and demographic metadata were provided uncurated, with the amount varying by source and participant.

Source material: peripheral blood. The sequence was obtained from a man aged 60-69 years who had recovered from COVID-19. The sequence joins TRBV5-1 to TRBJ2-5, with a weak D call of TRBD1 (6 bases match). The CDR3 corresponds to CASSFSGVVETQYF. The nucleotide sequence reads TGCGCCAGCAGCTTCTCAGGGGTCGTGGAGACCCAGTACTTC.